This TCR beta chain derives from a study of blood T cell repertoires in COVID-19. Study overall: The United States, Italy and Spain were the sources of the acute and convalescent COVID-19 samples. PBMCs, B-cell-depleted T cells, or T cells were the source of the cDNA or gDNA that made up the material.

In the original workflow: Nucleated cell counts were estimated from reference gene primer amplification. Generated by immunoSEQ multiplex PCR, the TCRdb table keeps only in-frame clones and is missing some. The V and J calls and clone size were taken over from that table, and D and trimming were inferred from the DNA. The data contain 98,000 or so clones, 88% of them singletons. The sample consisted of peripheral blood. The origin of this receptor is a human donor in a cohort sampled during active COVID-19.

CDR3 sequence reads: CASSRLAGATGELFF. The CDR3 bases are TGTGCCAGCAGCCGACTAGCGGGAGCCACCGGGGAGCTGTTTTTT. J is TRBJ2-2 and V is TRBV11-2; 12 bases map to TRBD2. The trim removed 5 bases at V and 4 bases at J, leaving 2 bases unmatched. The CDR3 runs 15 residues. Germline V gene lookup returns CDR1 SGHAT and CDR2 FQNNGV.